This T cell receptor beta chain was sequenced in a study of neoadjuvant anti-PD-1 for oral cavity cancer. These newly diagnosed stage II-IVA oral cavity squamous cell carcinoma patients had no prior systemic or radiation treatment. Repertoires were generated with immunoSEQ multiplex PCR, while TCRdb's copy carries only in-frame clones and drops some. The data hold 6,500 to 9,000 clones, with about half observed a single time. This CDR3 comprises 15 residues. In germline, CDR1 is PRHDT, CDR2 FYEKMQ (reference sequence). V dropped 2 bases and J dropped 3 bases, with 12 bases sitting between them. The V and J genes are TRBV13 and TRBJ2-3, with D perhaps TRBD1 or TRBD2 (7 bases each). The sequence derives from a person aged 35 to 85 with oral cavity squamous cell carcinoma. The input for sequencing was tumor tissue, taken before nivolumab (anti-PD-1) treatment. The CDR3 sequence: CASSLQGEGTDTQYF. The CDR3 DNA reads TGTGCCAGCAGCTTACAGGGGGAGGGGACAGATACGCAGTATTTT.